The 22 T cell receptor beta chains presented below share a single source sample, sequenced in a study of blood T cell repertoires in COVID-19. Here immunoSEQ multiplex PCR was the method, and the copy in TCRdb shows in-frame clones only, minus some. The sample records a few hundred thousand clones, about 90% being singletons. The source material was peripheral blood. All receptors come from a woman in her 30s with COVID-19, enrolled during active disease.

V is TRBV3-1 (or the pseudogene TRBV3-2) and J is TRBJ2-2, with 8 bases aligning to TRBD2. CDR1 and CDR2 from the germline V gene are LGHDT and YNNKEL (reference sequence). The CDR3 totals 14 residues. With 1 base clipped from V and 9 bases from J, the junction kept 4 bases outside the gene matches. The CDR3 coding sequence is TGTGCCAGCAGCCAAGGCGGGGGGATCCGGGAGCTGTTTTTT. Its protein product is CASSQGGGIRELFF.

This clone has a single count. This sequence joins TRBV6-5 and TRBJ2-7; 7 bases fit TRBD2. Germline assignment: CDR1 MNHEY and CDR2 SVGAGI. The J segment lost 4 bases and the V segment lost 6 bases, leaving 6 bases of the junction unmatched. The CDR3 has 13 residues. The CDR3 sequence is CASRYRGGYEQYF. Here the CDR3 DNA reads TGTGCCAGCAGGTATAGGGGAGGGTACGAGCAGTACTTC.

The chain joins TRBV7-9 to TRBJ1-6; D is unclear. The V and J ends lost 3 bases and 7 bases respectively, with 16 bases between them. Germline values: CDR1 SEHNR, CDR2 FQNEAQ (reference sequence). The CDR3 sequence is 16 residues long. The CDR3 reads CASSLSGFLNNSPLHF. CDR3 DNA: TGTGCCAGCAGCTTGTCCGGGTTTCTCAACAATTCACCCCTCCACTTT.

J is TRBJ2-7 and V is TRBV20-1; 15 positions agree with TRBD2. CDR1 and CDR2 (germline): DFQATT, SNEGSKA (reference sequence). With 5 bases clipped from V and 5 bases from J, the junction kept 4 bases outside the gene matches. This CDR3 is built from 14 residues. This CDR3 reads CSAGGLAGGDEQYF. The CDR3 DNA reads TGCAGTGCTGGTGGACTAGCGGGGGGGGACGAGCAGTACTTC.

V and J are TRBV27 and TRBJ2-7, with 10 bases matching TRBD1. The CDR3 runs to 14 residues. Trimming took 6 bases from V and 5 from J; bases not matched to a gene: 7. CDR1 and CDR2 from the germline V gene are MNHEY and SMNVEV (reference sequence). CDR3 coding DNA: TGTGCCAGCAGCCGGGACAGGGGCGACAACGAGCAGTACTTC. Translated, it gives CASSRDRGDNEQYF.

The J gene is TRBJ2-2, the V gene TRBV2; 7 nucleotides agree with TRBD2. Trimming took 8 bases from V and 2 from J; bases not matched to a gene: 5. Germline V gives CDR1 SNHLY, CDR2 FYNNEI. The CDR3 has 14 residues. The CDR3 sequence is CASGGELNTGELFF. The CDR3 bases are TGTGCCAGCGGGGGGGAACTTAACACCGGGGAGCTGTTTTTT.

CDR3 DNA sequence: TGTGCCAGCAGCCACGACAGGGGTGGGGCGCGGGATACGCAGTATTTT. This encodes CASSHDRGGARDTQYF. The chain uses TRBV3-1 (or the pseudogene TRBV3-2) and TRBJ2-3; TRBD1 agrees at 8 bases. Trimming cost V 3 bases and J 6 bases; bases outside gene matches: 11. Germline CDR1 and CDR2: LGHDT and YNNKEL (reference sequence). This CDR3 spans 16 amino acids.

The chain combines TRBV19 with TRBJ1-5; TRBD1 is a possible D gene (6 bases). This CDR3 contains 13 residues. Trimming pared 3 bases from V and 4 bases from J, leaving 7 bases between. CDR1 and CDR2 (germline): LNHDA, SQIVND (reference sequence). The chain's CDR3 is CASSMRGNQPQHF. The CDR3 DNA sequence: TGTGCCAGTAGTATGAGGGGGAATCAGCCCCAGCATTTT.

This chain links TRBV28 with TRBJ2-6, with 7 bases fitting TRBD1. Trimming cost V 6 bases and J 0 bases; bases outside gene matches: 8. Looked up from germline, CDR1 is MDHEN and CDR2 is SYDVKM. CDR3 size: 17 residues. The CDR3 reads CASSRTGASSGANVLTF. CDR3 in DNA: TGTGCCAGCAGCCGAACAGGGGCCAGCTCTGGGGCCAACGTCCTGACTTTC.

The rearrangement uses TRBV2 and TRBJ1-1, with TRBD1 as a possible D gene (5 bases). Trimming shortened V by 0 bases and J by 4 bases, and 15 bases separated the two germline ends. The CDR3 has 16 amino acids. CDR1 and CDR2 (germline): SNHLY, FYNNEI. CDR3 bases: TGTGCCAGCAGTGAAGCGGGGCCGGCGATTCTCACTGAAGCTTTCTTT. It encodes CASSEAGPAILTEAFF.

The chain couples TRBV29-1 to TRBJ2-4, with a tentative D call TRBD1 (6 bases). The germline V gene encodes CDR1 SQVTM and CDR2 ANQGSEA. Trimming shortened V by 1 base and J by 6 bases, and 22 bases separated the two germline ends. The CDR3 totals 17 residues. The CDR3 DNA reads TGCAGCGTTGAAGGGACAGTCGTAAACCCGGGTAGAAACATTCAGTACTTC. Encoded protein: CSVEGTVVNPGRNIQYF. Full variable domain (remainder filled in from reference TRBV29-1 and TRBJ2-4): SAVISQKPSRDICQRGTSLTIQCQVDSQVTMMFWYRQQPGQSLTLIATANQGSEATYESGFVIDKFPISRPNLTFSTLTVSNMSPEDSSIYLCSVEGTVVNPGRNIQYFGAGTRLSVL.

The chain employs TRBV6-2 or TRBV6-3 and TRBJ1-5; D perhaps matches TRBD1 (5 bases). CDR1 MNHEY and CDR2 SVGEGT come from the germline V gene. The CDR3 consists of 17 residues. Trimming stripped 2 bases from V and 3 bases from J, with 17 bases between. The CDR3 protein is CASSYGLKGEHNQPQHF. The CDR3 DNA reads TGTGCCAGCAGTTACGGTCTTAAAGGGGAACACAATCAGCCCCAGCATTTT.

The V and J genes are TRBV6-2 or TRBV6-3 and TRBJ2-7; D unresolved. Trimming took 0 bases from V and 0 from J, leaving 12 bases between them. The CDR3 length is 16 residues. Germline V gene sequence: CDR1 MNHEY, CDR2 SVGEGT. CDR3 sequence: CASSYSPKPSSYEQYF. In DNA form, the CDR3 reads TGTGCCAGCAGTTACTCTCCTAAACCTAGCTCCTACGAGCAGTACTTC.

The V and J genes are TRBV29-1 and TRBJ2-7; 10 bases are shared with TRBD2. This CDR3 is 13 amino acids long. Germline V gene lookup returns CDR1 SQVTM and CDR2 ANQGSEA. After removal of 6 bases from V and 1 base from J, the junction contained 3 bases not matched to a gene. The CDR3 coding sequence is TGCAGCGTCCGGACTAGCGGATCCTACGAGCAGTACTTC. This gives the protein CSVRTSGSYEQYF.

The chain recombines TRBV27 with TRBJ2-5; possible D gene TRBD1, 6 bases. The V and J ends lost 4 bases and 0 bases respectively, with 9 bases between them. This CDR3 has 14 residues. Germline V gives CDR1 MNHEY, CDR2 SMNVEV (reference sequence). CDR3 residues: CASSWSGDQETQYF. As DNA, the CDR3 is TGTGCCAGCAGTTGGTCAGGGGACCAAGAGACCCAGTACTTC.

This CDR3 is CASSIGLSNTEAFF. In DNA form, the CDR3 reads TGTGCCAGTAGTATAGGCCTATCGAACACTGAAGCTTTCTTT. This chain links TRBV19 with TRBJ1-1; D gene ambiguous. The CDR3 is made up of 14 amino acids. Trimming removed 1 base from V and 1 base from J, with 7 bases in between. Germline V gives CDR1 LNHDA, CDR2 SQIVND (reference sequence).

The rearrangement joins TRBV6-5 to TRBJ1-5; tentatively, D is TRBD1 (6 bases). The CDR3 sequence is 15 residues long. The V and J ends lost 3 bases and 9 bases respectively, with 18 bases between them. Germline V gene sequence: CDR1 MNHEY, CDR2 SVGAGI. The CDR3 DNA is TGTGCCAGCAGTTATGGGTCCTCAGGGGTTGGGCCCCAGCATTTT. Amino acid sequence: CASSYGSSGVGPQHF.

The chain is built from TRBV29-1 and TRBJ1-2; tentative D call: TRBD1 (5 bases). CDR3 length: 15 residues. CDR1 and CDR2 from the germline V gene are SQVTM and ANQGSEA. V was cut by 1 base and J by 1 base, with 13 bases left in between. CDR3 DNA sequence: TGCAGCGTTGAAGGTGGGGCCCATATTAACTATGGCTACACCTTC. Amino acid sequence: CSVEGGAHINYGYTF. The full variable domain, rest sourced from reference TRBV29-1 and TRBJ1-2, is SAVISQKPSRDICQRGTSLTIQCQVDSQVTMMFWYRQQPGQSLTLIATANQGSEATYESGFVIDKFPISRPNLTFSTLTVSNMSPEDSSIYLCSVEGGAHINYGYTFGSGTRLTVV.

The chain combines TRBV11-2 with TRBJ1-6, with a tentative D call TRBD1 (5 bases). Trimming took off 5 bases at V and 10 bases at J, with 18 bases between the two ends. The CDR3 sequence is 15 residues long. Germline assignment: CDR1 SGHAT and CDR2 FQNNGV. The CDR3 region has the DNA TGTGCCAGCAGCCCCCTGAGAGGAGGGGCGTCACCCCTCCACTTT. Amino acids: CASSPLRGGASPLHF.

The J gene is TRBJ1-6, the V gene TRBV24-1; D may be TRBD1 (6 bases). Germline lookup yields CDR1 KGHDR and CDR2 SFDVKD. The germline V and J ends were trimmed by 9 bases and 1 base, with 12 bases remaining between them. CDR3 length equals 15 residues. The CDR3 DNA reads TGTGCCACCCAGGCAGGGGCATCCTATAATTCACCCCTCCACTTT. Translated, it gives CATQAGASYNSPLHF.

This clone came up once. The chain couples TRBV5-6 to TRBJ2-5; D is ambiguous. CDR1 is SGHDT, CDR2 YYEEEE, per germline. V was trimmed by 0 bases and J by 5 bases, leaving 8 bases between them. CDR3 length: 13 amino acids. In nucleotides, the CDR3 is TGTGCCAGCAGCTTGGGGAGTCGGGAGACCCAGTACTTC. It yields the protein CASSLGSRETQYF.

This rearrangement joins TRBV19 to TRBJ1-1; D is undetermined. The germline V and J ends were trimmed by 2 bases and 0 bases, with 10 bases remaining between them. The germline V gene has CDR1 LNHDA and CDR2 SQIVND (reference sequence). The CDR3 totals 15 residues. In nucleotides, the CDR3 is TGTGCCAGTAGTATATTTGGCTTAATGAACACTGAAGCTTTCTTT. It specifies CASSIFGLMNTEAFF.